This T cell receptor (beta chain) derives from a study of blood T cells in healthy people across ages. Study results and limitations: Getting older went along with TCR beta diversity per million T cells dropping roughly linearly.

The CDR3 contains 15 residues. Ranging in age from about 6 to 90, the donors were healthy Caucasian individuals from Russia. A second about 7 to 11 cycle PCR used barcoded and J-beta primers. TCRdb fed the 5' RACE reads into MiXCR, producing one record per CDR3 protein. The table has around 1,000,000 distinct CDR3 sequences, around two fifths seen once. This clonotype was observed a single time. What it recognizes is unknown. One end of the junction varies from germline; a read error may be responsible. The genes are TRBV12-3 or TRBV12-4 and TRBJ2-7; D uncertain. The sample comprised blood. The origin of this receptor is a man aged 18 to 30 in good health. CDR3 residues: CTSSLGGNRQEAQYF. In nucleotides, the CDR3 is TGTACCAGCAGTTTAGGTGGAAACAGACAAGAGGCCCAGTACTTC.